This passage covers 18 T cell receptor beta chains from one sample sequenced in a study of blood T cell repertoires in COVID-19. Sequenced by immunoSEQ multiplex PCR; TCRdb stores in-frame clones only, minus some. The sample comprises 150,000 to 200,000 clones, about 93% of which are singletons, and approximately 0.5% rests with the top ten. Sequencing was performed on peripheral blood. The receptors shown here come from a man aged 45 to 65 with acute or convalescent COVID-19.

The chain has TRBV24-1 and TRBJ2-3; 8 nucleotides match TRBD2. The CDR3 is 16 residues long. Germline V gene lookup returns CDR1 KGHDR and CDR2 SFDVKD. The V gene end was trimmed by 3 bases and the J gene end by 2 bases; junction bases not matched to a gene: 6. CDR3 DNA: TGTGCCACCAGTGATAACTCCGGGGGGGCCACAGATACGCAGTATTTT. It yields the protein CATSDNSGGATDTQYF.

CDR3 bases: TGTGCCAGTAGTATGGGAGCGGGGGGGCGTACGCAGTATTTT. Translation: CASSMGAGGRTQYF. This chain links TRBV19 with TRBJ2-3; 10 bases align to TRBD2. The CDR3 spans 14 residues. After removal of 3 bases from V and 8 bases from J, the junction contained 5 bases not matched to a gene. The germline gives CDR1 LNHDA, CDR2 SQIVND (reference sequence).

The chain combines TRBV2 with TRBJ2-5; 10 nucleotides agree with TRBD2. Germline trimming cut 2 bases from V and 5 bases from J; bases unmatched to any gene: 8. The CDR3 has 16 residues. CDR1 and CDR2 from the germline V gene are SNHLY and FYNNEI. Here the CDR3 reads CASSEWASGGGETQYF. The CDR3 coding sequence is TGTGCCAGCAGTGAATGGGCTAGCGGGGGTGGGGAGACCCAGTACTTC. The full variable domain, with the rest looked up from reference TRBV2 and TRBJ2-5, is EPEVTQTPSHQVTQMGQEVILRCVPISNHLYFYWYRQILGQKVEFLVSFYNNEISEKSEIFDDQFSVERPDGSNFTLKIRSTKLEDSAMYFCASSEWASGGGETQYFGPGTRLLVL.

This chain links TRBV7-9 with TRBJ1-4; D possibly corresponds to TRBD1 (5 bases). CDR3 length: 18 residues. Germline loops: CDR1 SEHNR, CDR2 FQNEAQ (reference sequence). V gave up 8 bases and J gave up 5 bases, with 27 bases separating them. CDR3 DNA sequence: TGTGCCAGCGTCCCGATGGGGTTAAGGGGTCGAGAGAATGAAAAACTGTTTTTT. It encodes CASVPMGLRGRENEKLFF.

V gene TRBV27 combines with J gene TRBJ2-1, with TRBD1 matching 7 bases. The CDR3 has 15 residues. With 5 bases clipped from V and 4 bases from J, the junction kept 8 bases outside the gene matches. In germline, CDR1 is MNHEY, CDR2 SMNVEV (reference sequence). The CDR3 DNA follows: TGTGCCAGCAGTGGAAACAGGGGTCATTACAATGAGCAGTTCTTC. Translation: CASSGNRGHYNEQFF.

The chain recombines TRBV28 with TRBJ1-6; the D gene is possibly TRBD1 (5 bases). CDR3 size: 15 residues. Germline V CDR1 and CDR2: MDHEN, SYDVKM. V was clipped by 6 bases and J by 9 bases, with 18 bases between them. CDR3 in DNA: TGTGCCAGCAGCTCAGACCCAAGGGGAGGTTCACCCCTCCACTTT. This codes for CASSSDPRGGSPLHF. The whole variable domain, remainder taken from reference TRBV28 and TRBJ1-6, is DVKVTQSSRYLVKRTGEKVFLECVQDMDHENMFWYRQDPGLGLRLIYFSYDVKMKEKGDIPEGYSVSREKKERFSLILESASTNQTSMYLCASSSDPRGGSPLHFGNGTRLTVT.

V and J are TRBV10-3 and TRBJ2-5, with 8 bases that match TRBD1. With 7 bases clipped from V and 4 bases from J, the junction kept 8 bases outside the gene matches. CDR1 ENHRY and CDR2 SYGVKD come from the germline V gene. This CDR3 has 14 amino acids. The DNA of the CDR3 is TGTGCCATCATGGGGACAGGCCTAGGAGAGACCCAGTACTTC. As protein: CAIMGTGLGETQYF.

The sample holds one count of this clone. This chain uses TRBV29-1 with TRBJ1-4, with D perhaps matching TRBD1 (6 bases). V lost 7 bases and J lost 8, with 17 bases in between. The CDR3 consists of 13 residues. Germline V gene data show CDR1 as SQVTM and CDR2 as ANQGSEA. The CDR3 nucleotides read TGCAGCGCCCTGGCGACAGGTACCGAAAAACTGTTTTTT. This encodes CSALATGTEKLFF.

V is TRBV7-2 and J is TRBJ2-5; 7 bases match TRBD2. J lost 4 bases, V lost 5 bases, and 13 bases had no gene match. This CDR3 has 16 residues. Germline CDR1 is SGHTA and CDR2 is FQGNSA. The CDR3 DNA is TGTGCCAGCAGCCCCCAGGCCGGGACGGGGGGAGAGACCCAGTACTTC. It codes for CASSPQAGTGGETQYF. Full variable domain (rest looked up from reference TRBV7-2 and TRBJ2-5): GAGVSQSPSNKVTEKGKDVELRCDPISGHTALYWYRQSLGQGLEFLIYFQGNSAPDKSGLPSDRFSAERTGGSVSTLTIQRTQQEDSAVYLCASSPQAGTGGETQYFGPGTRLLVL.

The chain joins TRBV10-3 to TRBJ2-5, with D tentatively TRBD1 (6 bases). V gave up 10 bases and J gave up 5 bases, with 20 bases separating them. This CDR3 region has 14 residues. Germline CDR1 is ENHRY and CDR2 is SYGVKD. The CDR3 bases are TGTGCCACGCAGAAAGGTGGGGGCCCGGAGACCCAGTACTTC. Translated: CATQKGGGPETQYF.

The chain has TRBV18 and TRBJ2-7; 9 nucleotides agree with TRBD1. Germline CDR1 KGHSH, CDR2 LQKENI. V lost 6 bases to trimming and J lost 12 bases; unmatched junction nucleotides: 12. The CDR3 is 13 residues long. CDR3 residues: CASSGTGRQWGYF. The CDR3 region has the DNA TGTGCCAGCTCCGGGACAGGGCGCCAGTGGGGGTACTTC.

The J gene is TRBJ2-5, the V gene TRBV7-2; 10 nucleotides align to TRBD2. Unmatched junction bases numbered 9, after V lost 2 bases and J lost 6 bases. The CDR3 has 16 amino acids. In germline, CDR1 is SGHTA, CDR2 FQGNSA. The CDR3 loop is CASSLTASGGLKTQYF. CDR3 nucleotide sequence: TGTGCCAGCAGCTTAACGGCTAGCGGGGGCCTAAAGACCCAGTACTTC.

This clone was found a few times. The DNA for the CDR3 is TGTGCCAGCAGCCGGGACAGGGTCCCCTATGGCTACACCTTC. Its translation: CASSRDRVPYGYTF. The V call is TRBV5-6, the J call TRBJ1-2, with TRBD1 matching 9 bases. With 4 bases clipped from V and 4 bases from J, the junction kept 5 bases outside the gene matches. The CDR3 spans 14 residues. In germline, CDR1 is SGHDT, CDR2 YYEEEE.

A single count supports this clone. The V gene is TRBV7-3, the J gene TRBJ2-3, with D possibly matching TRBD2 (6 bases). Trimming shortened V by 1 base and J by 2 bases, and 10 bases separated the two germline ends. Germline CDR1 SGHTA, CDR2 FQGTGA. This CDR3 region has 15 residues. The CDR3 DNA sequence: TGTGCCAGCAGCTTAAGGGGGGATCCCACAGATACGCAGTATTTT. Its translation: CASSLRGDPTDTQYF. Full variable domain (rest looked up from reference TRBV7-3 and TRBJ2-3): GAGVSQTPSNKVTEKGKYVELRCDPISGHTALYWYRQSLGQGPEFLIYFQGTGAADDSGLPNDRFFAVRPEGSVSTLKIQRTERGDSAVYLCASSLRGDPTDTQYFGPGTRLTVL.

This clone was detected once. The V and J genes are TRBV7-8 and TRBJ2-1, with 9 bases aligning to TRBD2. V was clipped by 3 bases and J by 3 bases; unmatched bases: 6. The CDR3 runs to 16 residues. The germline gives CDR1 SGHVS, CDR2 FQNEAQ. The CDR3 here is CASSFPTSGYYNEQFF. CDR3 bases: TGTGCCAGCAGCTTTCCGACTAGCGGATACTACAATGAGCAGTTCTTC.

The chain recombines TRBV6-1 with TRBJ2-7; D unresolved. CDR1 MNHNS and CDR2 SASEGT come from the germline V gene. The CDR3 contains 15 residues. Trimming shortened V by 0 bases and J by 0 bases, and 9 bases separated the two germline ends. CDR3 sequence (DNA): TGTGCCAGCAGTGAAGCGGCTGCCAGCTCCTACGAGCAGTACTTC. It encodes CASSEAAASSYEQYF.

This chain links TRBV27 with TRBJ2-1; 7 bases fit TRBD1. The CDR3 consists of 14 residues. Per germline, CDR1 MNHEY and CDR2 SMNVEV (reference sequence). V lost 6 bases and J lost 5; bases outside the gene matches: 7. CDR3 sequence: CASSPGQIDNEQFF. The CDR3 region has the DNA TGTGCCAGCAGCCCGGGACAGATCGACAATGAGCAGTTCTTC.

The chain couples TRBV27 to TRBJ1-5; 7 bases map to TRBD1. J was trimmed by 6 bases and V by 4 bases; bases with no gene match: 6. The CDR3 length is 14 residues. CDR1 is MNHEY and CDR2 is SMNVEV in the germline V gene (reference sequence). The CDR3 bases are TGTGCCAGCAGTTACCAGGGGGTGGGTCAGCCCCAGCATTTT. This translates into CASSYQGVGQPQHF.